The 9 T cell receptor beta chains below all came from one sample that was sequenced in a study of shared clonotypes between healthy human individuals. As defined, naive CD8 cells were CD45RO-negative and positively selected for CCR7, with terminally differentiated effector memory CD45RA+ cells excluded. Measured with immunoSEQ multiplex PCR; TCRdb has only the in-frame clones, and not every one. This sample has about 2.1 million clones, with approximately 94% found just once. Sequencing was performed on naive CD8+ T cells from PBMCs. The receptors stem from a man younger than 30 in good health. Some clones in this sample may be carry-over from other donors' samples.

CDR3 nucleotides: TGCGCCAGCAGATACGGCACTTACGACTCCTACGAGCAGTACTTC. Protein: CASRYGTYDSYEQYF. The chain combines TRBV5-1 with TRBJ2-7; unclear D gene. The CDR3 sequence is 15 residues long. V was trimmed by 5 bases and J by 0 bases, leaving 15 bases between them. The germline gives CDR1 SGHRS, CDR2 YFSETQ.

The chain links TRBV18 to TRBJ2-5; tentatively, D is TRBD1 (5 bases). The CDR3 is made up of 16 amino acids. Trimming cost V 0 bases and J 4 bases, with 15 bases left between them. The germline V gene has CDR1 KGHSH and CDR2 LQKENI. CDR3 amino acids: CASSPPALPGRETQYF. Here the CDR3 DNA reads TGTGCCAGCTCACCACCGGCCCTCCCAGGGCGAGAGACCCAGTACTTC.

A remark on this clone: The identical CDR3 is also encoded by other nucleotide sequences in the sample. The chain carries TRBV27 and TRBJ2-7; the match to TRBD2 covers 9 bases. The CDR3 covers 14 residues. J gave up 0 bases and V 6 bases, and 3 bases lay outside the gene matches. The germline V gene encodes CDR1 MNHEY and CDR2 SMNVEV (reference sequence). In nucleotides, the CDR3 is TGTGCCAGCAGCCTTAGCGGGAGCTCCTACGAGCAGTACTTC. Encoded protein: CASSLSGSSYEQYF.

About this clone: The sample holds other DNA sequences that translate to the same CDR3. The rearrangement links TRBV27 to TRBJ1-1; D unresolved. Germline CDR1 MNHEY, CDR2 SMNVEV (reference sequence). The CDR3 spans 13 residues. V was pared by 0 bases and J by 5 bases, with 7 bases between. This CDR3 reads CASSLSRGTEAFF. The CDR3 region has the DNA TGTGCCAGCAGTTTATCAAGAGGAACTGAAGCTTTCTTT.

V is TRBV19 and J is TRBJ1-1; TRBD1 agrees at 8 bases. Trimming took 5 bases from V and 3 from J; bases not matched to a gene: 14. CDR3 length equals 17 residues. CDR1 LNHDA and CDR2 SQIVND come from the germline V gene (reference sequence). The CDR3 loop is CASSSLEAGQGYTEAFF. CDR3 DNA: TGTGCCAGTAGTTCGCTGGAAGCCGGACAGGGTTACACTGAAGCTTTCTTT. The full variable domain, in which reference TRBV19 and TRBJ1-1 provide the parts outside the CDR3, is DGGITQSPKYLFRKEGQNVTLSCEQNLNHDAMYWYRQDPGQGLRLIYYSQIVNDFQKGDIAEGYSVSREKKESFPLTVTSAQKNPTAFYLCASSSLEAGQGYTEAFFGQGTRLTVV.

The chain combines TRBV27 with TRBJ2-7; 8 bases are shared with TRBD1. V trimming: 2 bases; J trimming: 3 bases; junction bases outside the gene matches: 9. Germline CDR1 is MNHEY and CDR2 is SMNVEV (reference sequence). The length of the CDR3 is 16 residues. CDR3 DNA sequence: TGTGCCAGCAGTTTACTTCAGGGGGCAGGAATCTACGAGCAGTACTTC. Encoded protein: CASSLLQGAGIYEQYF.

The rearrangement joins TRBV5-1 to TRBJ1-2; 7 bases fit TRBD1. The V gene's germline CDR1 is SGHRS and CDR2 YFSETQ. The junction had 6 bases not matched to a gene; V was cut back by 2 bases and J by 2 bases. This CDR3 has 15 amino acids. In nucleotides, the CDR3 is TGCGCCAGCAGCTTACAGTTGACAGGGAACTATGGCTACACCTTC. This gives the protein CASSLQLTGNYGYTF.

The chain employs TRBV28 and TRBJ1-3; the match to TRBD1 covers 9 bases. The V segment lost 6 bases and the J segment 0 bases; nucleotides outside the gene matches: 9. In germline, CDR1 is MDHEN, CDR2 SYDVKM. CDR3 size: 17 residues. The CDR3 DNA is TGTGCCAGCAGGCCTACAGGGGGCCCTTTCTCTGGAAACACCATATATTTT. It encodes CASRPTGGPFSGNTIYF. The full variable domain, in which reference TRBV28 and TRBJ1-3 provide the parts outside the CDR3, is DVKVTQSSRYLVKRTGEKVFLECVQDMDHENMFWYRQDPGLGLRLIYFSYDVKMKEKGDIPEGYSVSREKKERFSLILESASTNQTSMYLCASRPTGGPFSGNTIYFGEGSWLTVV.

Regarding this clone: At one boundary the junction diverges from the germline segment, which might be a read error. The chain is built from TRBV7-6 and TRBJ2-5; D is undetermined. The CDR3 totals 14 residues. Germline CDR1 and CDR2: SGHVS and FNYEAQ. The CDR3 coding sequence is TGTGCCAGCAGCTTAAGGAGTTTACAAGAGACTCAGTACTTC. Protein sequence: CASSLRSLQETQYF.